This T cell receptor (beta chain) is drawn from a study of identical twins. Points from the study as a whole: Fewer insertions characterized abundant cord blood beta clonotypes, whereas memory repertoires showed none. Models underestimated TCR alpha sharing (out-of-frame) in monozygotic twins.

Carrying unique molecular identifiers, the cDNA also gained a universal primer site through template switching. Each CDR3 protein gets one entry after TCRdb re-called the 5' RACE reads with MiXCR. Of about 210,000 distinct CDR3 sequences listed, roughly 9.4% are singletons. The table lists this clonotype with many counts. Its target is not known. V was shortened by 4 bases and J by 3 bases, with 11 bases between the two germline ends. CDR1 and CDR2 (germline): SGHRS, YFSETQ. CDR3 length equals 13 residues. Sequencing was performed on memory (CD45RO+) T cells sorted from blood. The sequence came from a woman between 18 and 30 years old in good health. The chain joins TRBV5-1 to TRBJ2-7; the D gene is possibly TRBD1 (5 bases). For the CDR3, the DNA is TGCGCCAGCAGCCTGACAGACAACTACGAGCAGTACTTC. It encodes CASSLTDNYEQYF.